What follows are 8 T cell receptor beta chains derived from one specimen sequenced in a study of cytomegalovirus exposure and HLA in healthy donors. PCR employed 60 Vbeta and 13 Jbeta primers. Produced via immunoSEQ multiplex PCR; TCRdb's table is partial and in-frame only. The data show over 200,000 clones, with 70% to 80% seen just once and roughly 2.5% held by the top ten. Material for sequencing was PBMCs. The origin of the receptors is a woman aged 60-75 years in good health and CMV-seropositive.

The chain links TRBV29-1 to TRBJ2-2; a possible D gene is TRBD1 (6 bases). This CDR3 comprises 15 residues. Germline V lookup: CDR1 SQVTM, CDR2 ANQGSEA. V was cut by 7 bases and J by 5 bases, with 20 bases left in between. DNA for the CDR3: TGCAGCGCCCGCGGCCAGGGGCTTTGGACCGGGGAGCTGTTTTTT. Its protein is CSARGQGLWTGELFF.

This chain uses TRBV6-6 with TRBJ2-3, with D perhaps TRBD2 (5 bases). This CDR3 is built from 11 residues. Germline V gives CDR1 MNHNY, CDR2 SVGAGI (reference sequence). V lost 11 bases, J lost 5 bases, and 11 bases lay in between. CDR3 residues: CASAALDTQYF. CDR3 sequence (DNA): TGTGCCTCAGCGGCCTTAGATACGCAGTATTTT.

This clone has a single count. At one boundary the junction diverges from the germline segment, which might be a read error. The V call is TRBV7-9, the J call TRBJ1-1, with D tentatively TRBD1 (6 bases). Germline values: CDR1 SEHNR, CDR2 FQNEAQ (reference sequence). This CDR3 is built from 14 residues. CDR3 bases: TGTTCCAGCAGCTTACAGGGAGGGAACACTGAAGCTTTCTTT. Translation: CSSSLQGGNTEAFF.

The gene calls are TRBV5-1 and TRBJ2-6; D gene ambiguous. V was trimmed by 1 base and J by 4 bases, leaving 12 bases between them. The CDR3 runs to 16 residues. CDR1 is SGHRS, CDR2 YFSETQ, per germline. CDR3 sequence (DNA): TGCGCCAGCAGCTTGTTCAGGCCCGTCGGGGCCAACGTCCTGACTTTC. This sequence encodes CASSLFRPVGANVLTF.

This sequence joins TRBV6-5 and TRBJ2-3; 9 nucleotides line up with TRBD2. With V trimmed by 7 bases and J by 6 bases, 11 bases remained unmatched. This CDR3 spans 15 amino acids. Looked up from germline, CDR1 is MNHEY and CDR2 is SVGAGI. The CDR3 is CASTPGTSRSDTQYF. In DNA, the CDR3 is TGTGCCAGCACCCCCGGGACTAGCAGGTCCGATACGCAGTATTTT.

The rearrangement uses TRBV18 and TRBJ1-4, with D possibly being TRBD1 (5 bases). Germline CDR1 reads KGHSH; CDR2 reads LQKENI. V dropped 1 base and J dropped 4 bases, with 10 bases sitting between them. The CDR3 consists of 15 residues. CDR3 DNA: TGTGCCAGCTCACCACGGGGGGGAAATAATGAAAAACTGTTTTTT. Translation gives CASSPRGGNNEKLFF.

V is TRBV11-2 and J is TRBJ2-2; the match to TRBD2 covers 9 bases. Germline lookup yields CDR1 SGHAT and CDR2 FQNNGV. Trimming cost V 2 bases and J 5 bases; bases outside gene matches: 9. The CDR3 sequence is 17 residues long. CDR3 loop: CASSLRAGGLRTGELFF. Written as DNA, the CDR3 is TGTGCCAGCAGCTTAAGGGCGGGGGGGCTACGGACCGGGGAGCTGTTTTTT.

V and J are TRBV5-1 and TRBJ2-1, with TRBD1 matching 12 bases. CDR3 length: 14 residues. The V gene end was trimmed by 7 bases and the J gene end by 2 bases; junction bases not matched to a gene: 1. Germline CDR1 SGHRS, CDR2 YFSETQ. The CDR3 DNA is TGCGCCAGCGGGACAGGGGGCGCCTACAATGAGCAGTTCTTC. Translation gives CASGTGGAYNEQFF.